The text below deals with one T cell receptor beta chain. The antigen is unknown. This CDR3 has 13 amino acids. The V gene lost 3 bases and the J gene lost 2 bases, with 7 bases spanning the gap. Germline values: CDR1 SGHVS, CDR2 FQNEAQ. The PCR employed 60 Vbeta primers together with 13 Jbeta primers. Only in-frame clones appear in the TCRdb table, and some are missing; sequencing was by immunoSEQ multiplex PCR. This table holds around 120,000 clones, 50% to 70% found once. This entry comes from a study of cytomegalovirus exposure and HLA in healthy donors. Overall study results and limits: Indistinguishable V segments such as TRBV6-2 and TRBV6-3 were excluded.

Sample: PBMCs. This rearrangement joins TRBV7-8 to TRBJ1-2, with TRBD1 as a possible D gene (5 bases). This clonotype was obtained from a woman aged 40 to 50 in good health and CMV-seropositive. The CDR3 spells CASSLTENYGYTF. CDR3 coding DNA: TGTGCCAGCAGCTTGACAGAAAACTATGGCTACACCTTC.